The rows below give T cell receptor beta chains drawn from one sample of a study of T cell repertoires and HLA-DP antigens. Antigens for these TCRs are unknown. Some clones are missing from TCRdb's copy, which holds only in-frame ones; the method was immunoSEQ multiplex PCR. The sample shows some 89,000 clones, about 89% of them seen only once. The sample taken for sequencing was CD4+ T cells from PBMCs. All receptors derive from a middle-aged man in good health and CMV-seronegative. CDR3s include the opening cysteine and the closing phenylalanine or tryptophan.

j_gene	v_gene	CDR3aa
TRBJ1-2	TRBV5-6	CASSYGPNNYGYTF
TRBJ2-7	TRBV27	CASSPQGIPLEQYF
TRBJ1-1	TRBV30	CAWTQGGEAFF
TRBJ2-6	TRBV7-8	CASSSELAGPSGANVLTF
TRBJ2-1	TRBV14	CASSQEGDRNPYNEQFF
TRBJ2-7	TRBV9	CASSVGTSGSYEQYF
TRBJ2-5	TRBV7-2	CASSYSRIETQYF
TRBJ1-5	TRBV11-2	CASSLYVGQPQHF
TRBJ1-2	TRBV7-9	CASSSRTVFGYTF
TRBJ1-1	TRBV18	CASSASSGGSTEAFF
TRBJ1-6	TRBV9	CASSVSPDLGVYNSPLHF
TRBJ2-3	TRBV30	CAWSPKAVDTQYF
TRBJ1-5	TRBV7-2	CASSLVGTGYQPQHF
TRBJ1-2	TRBV6-5	CASSYLAGGYGYTF
TRBJ2-1	TRBV6-5	CASSEQGAWNEQFF
TRBJ1-5	TRBV5-3	CARSPRRGKQPQHF
TRBJ2-2	TRBV6-1	CASTSRSANTGELFF
TRBJ2-4	TRBV7-8	CASSLEGRAKNIQYF
TRBJ2-3	TRBV4-2	CASSSRQGADTQYF
TRBJ2-3	TRBV5-1	CASSPGLAGGTPSTDTQYF
TRBJ2-2	TRBV6-1	CASSTGTGGTGELFF
TRBJ2-3	TRBV7-8	CASSLDRGSTDTQYF
TRBJ2-1	TRBV9	CASSVNSYNEQFF
TRBJ1-4	TRBV5-1	CASSLGGGSEKLFF
TRBJ2-2	TRBV28	CASKRGTGELFF
TRBJ2-1	TRBV10-3	CAISEGGFSYNEQFF
TRBJ2-1	TRBV15	CATSRDIGGHEQFF
TRBJ2-1	TRBV5-1	CASSPGLAGHNEQFF
TRBJ1-2	TRBV6-5	CATLSQGGTYGYTF
TRBJ2-2	TRBV28	CASTLTSGSGTGELFF
TRBJ2-2	TRBV5-8	CASSFLTSGRAQNTGELFF
TRBJ2-7	TRBV7-9	CASSLGSGYEQYF
TRBJ1-2	TRBV29-1	CSVVALPNYGYTF
TRBJ1-4	TRBV5-1	CASSLGDTGDAEKLFF
TRBJ2-2	TRBV5-6	CASSLMTGGLGDTGELFF
TRBJ2-1	TRBV11-2	CASSPGAGSYNEQFF
TRBJ2-3	TRBV19	CASMGAGWTDTQYF
TRBJ2-5	TRBV30	CAWSGWDRVQETQYF
TRBJ2-7	TRBV28	CASSFSGTSLPPPAYEQYF
TRBJ1-3	TRBV5-4	CASSREGGTRNTIYF
TRBJ2-7	TRBV28	CASSRDRVSNEQYF
TRBJ2-5	TRBV29-1	CSVRLAGVQETQYF
TRBJ2-3	TRBV2	CASSGQGWGTDTQYF
TRBJ1-2	TRBV10-1	CASRKIIRTGQEGYTF
TRBJ2-1	TRBV9	CASSCNSVNEQFF
TRBJ2-5	TRBV7-9	CASSLALGAQETQYF
TRBJ1-6	TRBV5-5	CASSVSGISNSPLHF
TRBJ2-5	TRBV7-2	CASSISGLYQETQYF
TRBJ1-1	TRBV30	CAWRGWGPSTEAFF
TRBJ2-7	TRBV30	CAWRWGGRYEQYF
TRBJ1-5	TRBV10-3	CAISDQGRNQPQHF
TRBJ1-2	TRBV7-6	CASSPVRGGYTF
TRBJ2-5	TRBV5-1	CASSLRLASWETQYF